One sample yielded the 30 T cell receptor beta chains listed below, sequenced in a study of blood T cell repertoires in COVID-19. Profiling relied on immunoSEQ multiplex PCR, and the TCRdb table lists in-frame clones only, not all of them. The sample contains 200,000 to 250,000 clones, roughly four fifths of which appear only once. The source material was PBMCs or T cells enriched from blood (not recorded which). These receptors were taken from a middle-aged man who had recovered from COVID-19.

V and J are TRBV5-1 and TRBJ1-1; D may be TRBD1 (6 bases). CDR1 is SGHRS and CDR2 is YFSETQ in the germline V gene. Trimming pared 9 bases from V and 3 bases from J, leaving 21 bases between. The CDR3 extends over 15 amino acids. The CDR3 bases are TGCGCCACCAAGCCTGACCCAGGGGTGTACACTGAAGCTTTCTTT. This gives the protein CATKPDPGVYTEAFF.

This chain links TRBV24-1 with TRBJ2-1; TRBD2 aligns across 9 bases. The length of the CDR3 is 14 residues. Germline loops: CDR1 KGHDR, CDR2 SFDVKD. After removal of 9 bases from V and 7 bases from J, the junction contained 9 bases not matched to a gene. The CDR3 here is CATSTSGERNEQFF. The CDR3 nucleotides are TGTGCCACCTCGACTAGCGGTGAAAGGAATGAGCAGTTCTTC.

This chain links TRBV18 with TRBJ2-7, with TRBD2 matching over 10 bases. From germline, CDR1 is KGHSH and CDR2 LQKENI. After removal of 0 bases from V and 4 bases from J, the junction contained 12 bases not matched to a gene. This CDR3 contains 18 residues. CDR3 loop: CASSPPNALAGVRYEQYF. The CDR3 region has the DNA TGTGCCAGCTCACCACCGAATGCTCTAGCGGGAGTTCGGTACGAGCAGTACTTC.

The J gene is TRBJ2-7, the V gene TRBV3-1 (or the pseudogene TRBV3-2); 13 nucleotides line up with TRBD2. J was trimmed by 6 bases and V by 0 bases; bases with no gene match: 8. The CDR3 extends over 17 amino acids. Germline loops: CDR1 LGHDT, CDR2 YNNKEL (reference sequence). The CDR3, as DNA: TGTGCCAGCAGCCAAGAGGCCGGACTAGCGGGAGAGGGCGAGCAGTACTTC. Amino acid sequence: CASSQEAGLAGEGEQYF.

This chain uses TRBV30 with TRBJ1-2; D remains unclear. The germline V and J ends were trimmed by 4 bases and 0 bases, with 18 bases remaining between them. CDR3 length equals 16 residues. Germline V gene data show CDR1 as GTSNPN and CDR2 as SVGIG (reference sequence). CDR3: CAWTRTGFNPNYGYTF. The CDR3 DNA reads as TGTGCCTGGACCCGTACGGGGTTTAATCCTAACTATGGCTACACCTTC.

This sequence joins TRBV28 and TRBJ2-7, with 7 bases that match TRBD2. In germline, CDR1 is MDHEN, CDR2 SYDVKM. With 6 bases clipped from V and 7 bases from J, the junction kept 15 bases outside the gene matches. The CDR3 is 15 residues long. CDR3 sequence reads: CASRTASGIIGEQYF. Written as DNA, the CDR3 is TGTGCCAGCAGAACCGCAAGCGGGATCATTGGAGAGCAGTACTTC.

This chain links TRBV11-3 with TRBJ2-3; 7 nucleotides align to TRBD1. J gave up 6 bases and V 5 bases, and 11 bases lay outside the gene matches. Germline-derived CDR1 and CDR2 are SGHNT and YENEEA. This CDR3 has 15 amino acids. CDR3 sequence (DNA): TGTGCCAGCAGCGGACGTAGGGCAGGGGGTGATACGCAGTATTTT. This translates into CASSGRRAGGDTQYF.

This clone has just one count. This sequence joins TRBV6-5 and TRBJ1-2; TRBD1 agrees at 10 bases. CDR3 length: 13 amino acids. The germline V gene has CDR1 MNHEY and CDR2 SVGAGI. The V and J ends lost 4 bases and 8 bases, in that order; junction bases with no gene match: 4. The CDR3 DNA reads TGTGCCAGCAGTTCGGACAGGGGGGGAGGCTACACCTTC. Encoded protein: CASSSDRGGGYTF.

This clone was recorded once. V is TRBV7-3 and J is TRBJ1-1; no clear D gene. Germline loops: CDR1 SGHTA, CDR2 FQGTGA. V was cut by 3 bases and J by 2 bases, with 7 bases left in between. The CDR3 loop spans 13 amino acids. Here the CDR3 DNA reads TGTGCCAGCAGCTTCACAGCTAACACTGAAGCTTTCTTT. Translated: CASSFTANTEAFF.

This clone was seen a handful of times. The chain has TRBV5-1 and TRBJ2-4; D is uncertain. V dropped 0 bases and J dropped 8 bases, with 6 bases sitting between them. Germline values: CDR1 SGHRS, CDR2 YFSETQ. The CDR3 totals 12 residues. CDR3 amino acids: CASSLAGDIQYF. The CDR3 nucleotides are TGCGCCAGCAGCTTGGCCGGAGACATTCAGTACTTC.

This clone has just one count. V and J are TRBV6-6 and TRBJ1-5; 8 bases map to TRBD1. Germline CDR1 MNHNY, CDR2 SVGAGI (reference sequence). The CDR3 spans 14 residues. V shed 7 bases, J shed 6 bases, and the junction held 8 bases outside the gene matches. CDR3 sequence reads: CASTETGVRQPQHF. DNA for the CDR3: TGTGCCAGCACTGAGACAGGGGTTCGTCAGCCCCAGCATTTT.

This clone showed up just a few times. This chain connects TRBV7-8 to TRBJ1-2; D not certain. This CDR3 region has 13 residues. Per germline, CDR1 SGHVS and CDR2 FQNEAQ. V was trimmed by 5 bases and J by 1 base, leaving 8 bases between them. In DNA form, the CDR3 reads TGTGCCAGCAGCCAAAGCAATAACTATGGCTACACCTTC. It encodes CASSQSNNYGYTF.

In its sample, this clone was seen once. This rearrangement joins TRBV10-3 to TRBJ1-1, with a tentative D call TRBD1 (6 bases). Per the germline V gene, CDR1 is ENHRY and CDR2 is SYGVKD. V dropped 0 bases and J dropped 1 base, with 18 bases sitting between them. The CDR3 is made up of 18 amino acids. Here the CDR3 reads CAISESVGPGQWNTEAFF. CDR3 bases: TGTGCCATCAGTGAGTCCGTGGGTCCTGGACAGTGGAACACTGAAGCTTTCTTT.

The V gene is TRBV27, the J gene TRBJ2-3; 9 positions agree with TRBD1. Germline trimming cut 5 bases from V and 2 bases from J; bases unmatched to any gene: 5. The CDR3 runs to 15 residues. In germline, CDR1 is MNHEY, CDR2 SMNVEV (reference sequence). The CDR3 DNA reads TGTGCCAGCAGTCCGGGACAGGGAGTCACAGATACGCAGTATTTT. This encodes CASSPGQGVTDTQYF.

This clone was counted between two and nine times. The J gene is TRBJ2-2, the V gene TRBV4-1; 7 nucleotides align to TRBD2. Germline-derived CDR1 and CDR2 are MGHRA and YSYEKL. The CDR3 contains 19 residues. V shed 0 bases, J shed 5 bases, and the junction held 15 bases outside the gene matches. Written as DNA, the CDR3 is TGCGCCAGCAGCCAAGAGCAACCCCCCGCAGCGGGGTGGACCGGGGAGCTGTTTTTT. Its translation: CASSQEQPPAAGWTGELFF.

CDR3 amino acids: CASSKQGSGNQPQHF. The CDR3 coding sequence is TGTGCCAGCAGTAAGCAGGGGTCGGGCAATCAGCCCCAGCATTTT. This chain connects TRBV3-1 (or the pseudogene TRBV3-2) to TRBJ1-5, with D possibly being TRBD1 (6 bases). In germline, CDR1 is LGHDT, CDR2 YNNKEL (reference sequence). V lost 6 bases, J lost 2 bases, and 14 bases lay in between. CDR3 length: 15 residues.

The gene calls are TRBV3-1 (or the pseudogene TRBV3-2) and TRBJ2-3, with 8 bases aligning to TRBD2. Trimming removed 0 bases from V and 2 bases from J; junction bases left unmatched: 4. The CDR3 is 16 residues long. The germline V gene encodes CDR1 LGHDT and CDR2 YNNKEL (reference sequence). The CDR3 reads CASSQEERGNTDTQYF. The CDR3 coding sequence is TGTGCCAGCAGCCAAGAGGAGCGGGGGAACACAGATACGCAGTATTTT.

The chain links TRBV28 to TRBJ2-7; 7 nucleotides line up with TRBD1. Germline V CDR1 and CDR2: MDHEN, SYDVKM. V lost 4 bases, J lost 1 base, and 4 bases stayed unmatched. This CDR3 is built from 14 residues. The CDR3 DNA reads TGTGCCAGCAGTTCACCGACAGGGTCCTACGAGCAGTACTTC. It encodes CASSSPTGSYEQYF.

The rearrangement uses TRBV30 and TRBJ1-1; the match to TRBD1 covers 7 bases. V lost 0 bases and J lost 8; bases outside the gene matches: 6. Germline CDR1 reads GTSNPN; CDR2 reads SVGIG (reference sequence). This CDR3 has 13 amino acids. The CDR3, as DNA: TGTGCCTGGAGTGTAGGGGGCCTCCTGGAAGCTTTCTTT. It encodes CAWSVGGLLEAFF. Looking up the rest from reference TRBV30 and TRBJ1-1 gives the full variable domain: SQTIHQWPATLVQPVGSPLSLECTVEGTSNPNLYWYRQAAGRGLQLLFYSVGIGQISSEVPQNLSASRPQDRQFILSSKKLLLSDSGFYLCAWSVGGLLEAFFGQGTRLTVV.

The V gene is TRBV5-1, the J gene TRBJ1-2; 9 bases agree with TRBD1. This CDR3 spans 14 amino acids. With V trimmed by 4 bases and J by 4 bases, 5 bases remained unmatched. Germline V gene sequence: CDR1 SGHRS, CDR2 YFSETQ. In DNA form, the CDR3 reads TGCGCCAGCAGCACTACAGGGGGCGGCTATGGCTACACCTTC. Amino acids: CASSTTGGGYGYTF.

J is TRBJ2-1 and V is TRBV5-4, with D uncertain. The CDR3 consists of 12 residues. Between the trimmed V and J ends, which lost 10 bases and 9 bases, there was a span of 17 bases. Per germline, CDR1 SGHNT and CDR2 YYREEE (reference sequence). The CDR3 region is CAAVPLSGEQFF. Here the CDR3 DNA reads TGTGCCGCGGTACCCCTCTCGGGTGAGCAGTTCTTC.

J is TRBJ1-2 and V is TRBV10-2; D is undetermined. The CDR3 has 14 residues. Trimming removed 3 bases from V and 6 bases from J, with 14 bases in between. Per the germline V gene, CDR1 is WSHSY and CDR2 is SAAADI. The CDR3 reads CASSDRGLWNGYTF. The CDR3 DNA sequence: TGCGCCAGCAGTGACCGGGGTTTGTGGAATGGCTACACCTTC.

The chain couples TRBV5-6 to TRBJ1-3; D not certain. The germline V gene has CDR1 SGHDT and CDR2 YYEEEE. The V and J ends lost 2 bases and 0 bases respectively, with 6 bases between them. This CDR3 is 14 amino acids long. CDR3 region: CASSFQFSGNTIYF. In DNA form, the CDR3 reads TGTGCCAGCAGCTTCCAGTTCTCTGGAAACACCATATATTTT.

V gene TRBV28 combines with J gene TRBJ1-4, with D perhaps matching TRBD1 (6 bases). CDR1 is MDHEN, CDR2 SYDVKM, per germline. Trimming took 5 bases from V and 4 from J, leaving 14 bases between them. The CDR3 runs to 15 residues. Here the CDR3 reads CASSGPDSLNEKLFF. As DNA, the CDR3 is TGTGCCAGCAGTGGGCCGGACAGCCTTAATGAAAAACTGTTTTTT. The complete variable domain, with remaining parts taken from reference TRBV28 and TRBJ1-4, reads DVKVTQSSRYLVKRTGEKVFLECVQDMDHENMFWYRQDPGLGLRLIYFSYDVKMKEKGDIPEGYSVSREKKERFSLILESASTNQTSMYLCASSGPDSLNEKLFFGSGTQLSVL.

Only one count was recorded for this clone. The chain combines TRBV30 with TRBJ1-4; D is perhaps TRBD1 (6 bases). The CDR3 loop spans 15 amino acids. Germline CDR1 and CDR2: GTSNPN and SVGIG (reference sequence). V lost 4 bases and J lost 10, with 22 bases in between. CDR3 in DNA: TGTGCCTGGACCGGGGGGGCAGGGGCTAAGGGAAAACTGTTTTTT. Its protein is CAWTGGAGAKGKLFF.

The J gene is TRBJ2-2, the V gene TRBV11-3, with D possibly matching TRBD2 (6 bases). The CDR3 consists of 13 residues. V dropped 0 bases and J dropped 8 bases, with 7 bases sitting between them. CDR1 and CDR2 (germline): SGHNT, YENEEA. The CDR3 DNA follows: TGTGCCAGCAGCTTAGAGGCGGGAGGGGAGCTGTTTTTT. This gives the protein CASSLEAGGELFF.

This clone was seen just once. The chain has TRBV5-4 and TRBJ2-4, with D possibly TRBD2 on 6 matching bases. From germline, CDR1 is SGHNT and CDR2 YYREEE (reference sequence). CDR3 size: 14 residues. Deletions cut 4 bases from V and 6 bases from J, with 14 bases between. As DNA, the CDR3 is TGTGCCAGCAGCGATGATGGGGGGAGAAACATTCAGTACTTC. Its translation is CASSDDGGRNIQYF.

This clone was picked up a small number of times. This chain connects TRBV29-1 to TRBJ2-7, with TRBD2 identical over 7 bases. In germline, CDR1 is SQVTM, CDR2 ANQGSEA. This CDR3 spans 14 amino acids. Unmatched junction bases numbered 13, after V lost 6 bases and J lost 5 bases. CDR3 region: CSVGGKGKGHEQYF. CDR3 coding DNA: TGCAGCGTGGGGGGGAAAGGGAAGGGGCACGAGCAGTACTTC.

The chain has TRBV7-6 and TRBJ1-1, with 7 bases that match TRBD1. The V gene's germline CDR1 is SGHVS and CDR2 FNYEAQ. J lost 6 bases, V lost 4 bases, and 5 bases had no gene match. This CDR3 region has 13 residues. CDR3 coding DNA: TGTGCCAGCAGCTCCAACAGGGGATCTGAAGCTTTCTTT. The encoded protein is CASSSNRGSEAFF.

The chain employs TRBV19 and TRBJ1-2; D is uncertain. This CDR3 has 13 residues. V lost 5 bases to trimming and J lost 8 bases, with 15 bases between them. Germline CDR1 reads LNHDA; CDR2 reads SQIVND (reference sequence). CDR3 sequence reads: CASSARSGVGYTF. The CDR3, as DNA: TGTGCCAGTAGTGCACGGAGCGGGGTAGGCTACACCTTC. Full variable domain (rest looked up from reference TRBV19 and TRBJ1-2): DGGITQSPKYLFRKEGQNVTLSCEQNLNHDAMYWYRQDPGQGLRLIYYSQIVNDFQKGDIAEGYSVSREKKESFPLTVTSAQKNPTAFYLCASSARSGVGYTFGSGTRLTVV.